The subject of this entry is one TCR beta chain. Its antigen is still unknown. This record belongs to a study of CD8+CD57+ T cells in acquired aplastic anemia. The overall study: Isolated CD4+ and CD8+ cells, once sorted, yielded DNA averaging about 3.2 ug.

Profiling of TCR beta VDJ combinations and CDR3 sequences used genomic DNA as template. A single record per CDR3 protein comes from TCRdb applying MiXCR to the reads. This table holds approximately 190,000 distinct CDR3 sequences, over 60% found once. V was cut by 7 bases and J by 5 bases, with 17 bases left in between. The V gene's germline CDR1 is SGHVS and CDR2 FQNEAQ. This CDR3 contains 14 residues. General study findings and limits: No significant patient-versus-control difference appeared in CD8+ Simpson's diversity. Shared by patients and controls, 25 to 30 CD8+ CDR3s were abundant in patients.

The sequencing input was sorted CD4+, CD8+, or CD8+CD57+ T cells (not recorded which) from PBMCs. The sequence came from a human donor with severe aplastic anemia or a healthy control (not recorded which). The chain has TRBV7-8 and TRBJ2-5, with D perhaps TRBD1 or TRBD2 (6 bases each). Here the CDR3 reads CASTLSEGGETQYF. CDR3 bases: TGTGCCAGCACCCTATCAGAAGGGGGGGAGACCCAGTACTTC.